This record concerns one T cell receptor beta chain sequence. Its target antigen remains unknown. These data belong to a study of cytomegalovirus exposure and HLA in healthy donors (dated by TCRdb to about 2017). Some background on the complete study: An earlier analysis of roughly 500 of the donors reported more than 250 Gb of sequence data and some 120 million unique TCR beta sequences from about 200 million T cells. To predict cytomegalovirus infection status, the study brought together high-throughput TCR immunosequencing, statistical association of individual TCRs with disease status, and machine learning. Donor age, sex, ethnicity and CMV serostatus were compiled together with the repertoire data. An early release covering roughly 580 HLA-typed donors comprised about 310 gigabases of sequencing data and approximately 80 million unique TCR sequences. In addition to the first cohort of approximately 650 subjects, a separate validation cohort of 120 different subjects was used. Because of strong linkage in the cohort, four or five DR-DQ haplotypes were treated as single units for association and clustering. The study was designed to test whether signatures of past pathogen exposure could be identified by cataloging public T cell receptors. To study patterns of TCR occurrence, a later analysis re-analyzed previously published TCR beta repertoires from hundreds of donors and added high-resolution HLA genotyping. In the later analysis, no new phenotypic data were used to find candidate immune exposures; instead, reliance was placed on TCR beta sequences and their occurrence across donors. Using immunosequencing, the study profiled T cell repertoires from about 650 subjects and related those repertoires to cytomegalovirus serostatus. All discovery cohort repertoires had been generated using a single sequencing platform. A later genetic analysis used genome-wide SNP genotypes for 398 of the 666 donors, treating that subset as a discovery cohort. Among some 400 genotyped donors of the cohort, an average of 235,054 unique TCR beta nucleotide sequences were sequenced per donor, approximately 20% of them non-productive. Class I and class II HLA loci were covered by the typing at four-digit resolution. An earlier analysis of 587 of the donors used high-throughput TCR beta sequencing to judge whether each TCR beta V gene segment behaved as functional or pseudogenic. The number of donors typed differed by locus, with roughly 629-640 for A, B, C, DRB1 and DQB1, more than 500 for DQA1, over 600 for DPA1, and some 470 for DPB1. Of the roughly 410 genotyped donors, approximately 81% were placed in the genetic ancestry cluster associated with self-reported Caucasian donors. Study-wide findings and limitations: Most CMV-associated TCR beta chains appeared to be HLA-restricted in a later analysis, and the HLA associations seemed to be driven largely by CMV exposure. Strong co-occurrence of HLA alleles, especially DR and DQ, made assigning TCR associations to individual alleles difficult. Cytomegalovirus status was reported to be diagnosed by the classifier with high specificity and sensitivity in both the original and validation cohorts. While some public TCRs were present in many individuals, most TCR sequences turned up only very rarely across donors. In a later analysis, some 18,000 TCR beta sequences were associated with specific HLA alleles at a false discovery rate of 0.05. In an earlier analysis of around 600 of the donors, most TCR beta V segments appeared in productive rearrangements about 90% or about 30% of the time, broadly matching IMGT annotations. The earlier analysis of 587 of the donors excluded about 16 rarely observed V segments, including chromosome 9 orphons, because counts were too low. A later analysis found that TCR association rates varied across HLA loci, with DRB1 alleles showing the most associated TCRs and HLA-C alleles the fewest. In a later genetic analysis, a missense DCLRE1C variant was associated with V-gene and J-gene trimming of TCR beta chains, and the association was replicated in an independent cohort. Linkage disequilibrium might explain the correlated functional status among segregating V segments, but an unknown experimental factor could not be ruled out. Sequencing depth was assumed to be roughly uniform across donors in the presence/absence analyses, though that assumption may not hold. In the study, around 150 TCR beta chains were listed as associated with cytomegalovirus. In vitro tests confirmed that a few of the cytomegalovirus-associated TCR beta chains recognize cytomegalovirus antigens. Compared with equally common non-associated chains, HLA-associated TCR beta chains in a later analysis were more clonally expanded and had lower generation probabilities. A later genetic analysis reported fewer N-insertions in productive TCRs among donors in an Asian-associated ancestry cluster than the approximately 670-donor mean. The only immune exposure information available for the cohort was CMV serostatus. The sequencing pipeline was judged likely to have produced a cluster of highly shared sequence variants as a technical artifact. A further reported finding was that TCR beta sequences accurately predicted the HLA-A and HLA-B alleles for most subjects in the first cohort. Several of the top co-occurrence clusters appeared to be linked to parvovirus B19, influenza, CMV and Epstein-Barr virus, according to a later analysis. It was suggested by the authors that the approach could potentially be generalized to other disease states and immunological phenotypes. This cohort had only TCR beta chains sequenced, and the lack of alpha or paired-chain data limited which features could be detected. Because HLA typing was missing for some donors at each locus, association tests included only the typed subset.

Library prep was done by the immunoSEQ multiplex PCR assay. The multiplex PCR relied on a mix of 60 forward primers for TCR Vbeta segments and 13 reverse primers for TCR Jbeta segments. The CDR3 region of rearranged TCR beta genes was amplified from genomic DNA by a multiplex PCR assay. On the Illumina HiSeq System, the amplified TCR beta libraries were sequenced as 87-base-pair reads. The authors' analysis ran thus. A later analysis tallied 75 million to 95 million unique TCR beta chains across the 666 repertoires, and roughly 11 million of those chains were shared by two or more donors. Raw reads were error-corrected and collapsed into unique sequences by a nearest-neighbor algorithm in which closely related sequences were merged to remove PCR and sequencing errors. To assign V, D and J gene segments, CDR3 sequences were aligned to IMGT reference sequences. For a sequence to be retained, a match of at least six nucleotides was required to both a V gene segment and a J gene segment. Rearrangements were called productive when the CDR3 lacked stop codons and stayed in frame with V and J; all others were non-productive. CDR3 was defined by IMGT convention, running from the second conserved V-encoded cysteine to the conserved J-encoded phenylalanine. The earlier analysis of some 550 of the donors excluded any sequence lacking an unambiguous match to a single V gene segment. In an earlier analysis of several hundred of the donors, a V segment was called functional when productive rearrangements were above 56.7%, and segregating when the standard deviation between donors exceeded 5%. A statistical classification framework was built to diagnose cytomegalovirus status from the catalog of TCR beta chain sequences. A later analysis assigned V and J genes by comparing TCR nucleotide sequences with IMGT/GENE-DB human TR gene sequences. In a later analysis, CDR3 sequences and most-parsimonious VDJ recombination scenarios were assigned using the TCRdist pipeline. In a later analysis, every TCR beta chain was defined by the combination of its CDR3 amino acid sequence and its V-gene family, and reads without a unique V-gene family were dropped. In a later analysis, 450 to 600 highly shared, low-generation-probability nucleotide sequences were removed to address suspected cross-contamination and a sequencing artifact. In a later analysis, a clonal expansion index was calculated for each public chain from normalized within-repertoire ranks of inferred template counts. In a later analysis, generation probabilities were computed with a VDJ recombination model fitted to out-of-frame rearrangements, and the resulting probabilities were checked against IGoR. In a later analysis, hypergeometric tests were used to score TCR-TCR, TCR-HLA and TCR-CMV co-occurrence, with a repertoire-size bias correction applied to TCR pairs. In a later analysis, false discovery rates were estimated by permuting HLA or CMV assignments 20 times. In a later analysis, co-occurring TCRs were grouped using DBSCAN, and TCRdist sequence similarity was added for clustering within HLA-allele-positive subsets. Repertoires with fewer than 30,000 or more than 120,000 public chains, plus five repertoires with anomalous nucleotide sharing, were excluded from co-occurrence clustering. TCRdb limited this immuneACCESS table to in-frame rearrangements with V and J called. A share of clones is missing; checked studies link under half to unresolved V genes, and the rest is unexplained. V and J calls and clone size follow that table, whereas D and trimming were derived from the DNA. This specimen's table enumerates 150,000 or so clones. The top ten clones comprise approximately 1.5% of the sample.

The cohort consisted of 670 or so healthy bone marrow donors. At the time of sampling, all cohort members were nominally healthy, though unrecorded immune exposures were likely present. The donor was CMV seronegative and was included in the group of hundreds of seronegative cohort members. Each donor provided a peripheral blood sample, and peripheral blood mononuclear cells were used for TCR beta sequencing. The Qiagen DNeasy Blood Extraction Kit was used to extract genomic DNA from the blood cell samples. The receptor comes from a woman aged 45-60 years in good health and CMV-seronegative. The source material was PBMCs.

Here is the DNA: TGTGCCAGCAGCTTGACTAGCGGGAGAAAAGAGACCCAGTACTTC. Protein translation: CASSLTSGRKETQYF. This receptor chain uses TRBV5-6 and TRBJ2-5, with 11 bases matching TRBD2. Trimming leaves V shorter by 1 base and J shorter by 3 bases, with the junction holding 2 bases beyond the gene matches. Reading the germline V gene gives CDR1 SGHDT and CDR2 YYEEEE. The cysteine opens and the phenylalanine closes a CDR3 of 15 amino acids. Just CDR3 DNA is preserved here, 45 bases in frame from base 1. The entire variable domain, with the stretches around the CDR3 drawn from the reference TRBV5-6 and TRBJ2-5 proteins, is DAGVTQSPTHLIKTRGQQVTLRCSPKSGHDTVSWYQQALGQGPQFIFQYYEEEERQRGNFPDRFSGHQFPNYSSELNVNALLLGDSALYLCASSLTSGRKETQYFGPGTRLLVL.